This T cell receptor beta chain was captured in a study of blood T cell repertoires in COVID-19. Turning to the study itself: Specimens from acute and convalescent COVID-19 originated in the United States, Italy and Spain. PBMCs, B-cell-depleted T cells, or T cells provided the cDNA or gDNA that made up the material.

Methods used by the authors: Reference gene primer amplification gave estimated nucleated cell counts. The assay was immunoSEQ multiplex PCR, and TCRdb's table has in-frame clones only and misses some. The DNA was the basis for D and trimming; V, J and clone size are from that table. The profile shows 83,000 or so clones, around 79% of them singletons. Between the trimmed V and J ends, which lost 0 bases and 2 bases, there was a span of 8 bases. The CDR3 extends over 15 amino acids. Germline lookup yields CDR1 ENHRY and CDR2 SYGVKD. Sample: peripheral blood. The V call is TRBV10-3, the J call TRBJ1-3, with D unclear. This clonotype was obtained from a woman at least 80 years old with acute or convalescent COVID-19. The CDR3: CAISESITTGNTIYF. As DNA, the CDR3 is TGTGCCATCAGTGAGTCGATTACTACTGGAAACACCATATATTTT.